Shown below are 30 T cell receptor beta chains from a single sample sequenced in a study of T-cell reconstitution after alpha-beta-depleted transplantation in children. A library of TCRbeta sequences, prepared with unique molecular identifiers, was generated. TCRdb itself ran the PCR reads through MiXCR, one entry per CDR3 protein. The sample gives roughly 100,000 distinct CDR3 sequences, 4.5% to 7.5% of which show up once; around 5.6% is in the top ten. The specimen comprised PBMCs, mostly from graft donor cells, sampled 60 days after TCRalphabeta/CD19-depleted stem cell transplant. These receptor sequences come from a female patient younger than 10 who had a stem cell transplant for Fanconi anemia, so the T cells may come from the graft donor.

Comments on this clonotype: One base away lies a much larger clone, so this may be a sequencing read error. V usage is TRBV28 and J usage is TRBJ2-6; D gene unclear. Germline lookup yields CDR1 MDHEN and CDR2 SYDVKM. This CDR3 has 15 residues. The CDR3 coding sequence is TGTTCCAGCAGAGCCTTAGGTTCTGGGGCCAACGTCCTGACTTTC. Amino acids: CSSRALGSGANVLTF.

This clonotype was seen at least ten times. The CDR3 here is CSVDSYPWGTQYF. CDR3 bases: TGCAGCGTTGATAGTTATCCCTGGGGTACGCAGTATTTT. The chain employs TRBV29-1 and TRBJ2-3; D gene uncertain. Germline values: CDR1 SQVTM, CDR2 ANQGSEA. Trimming stripped 3 bases from V and 8 bases from J, with 15 bases between. This CDR3 has 13 amino acids.

The sample holds one count of this clonotype. A single base separates this from a much larger clone, so it may be a read error. The missing conserved phenylalanine or tryptophan at the end of this CDR3 makes a read error likely. This chain joins TRBV6-1 and TRBJ2-7; TRBD1 matches at 10 bases. Looked up from germline, CDR1 is MNHNS and CDR2 is SASEGT. This CDR3 spans 14 amino acids. With V trimmed by 9 bases and J by 4 bases, 9 bases remained unmatched. Here the CDR3 reads CASKMTGGVYEQYL. The DNA of the CDR3 is TGTGCCAGTAAGATGACAGGGGGCGTTTACGAGCAGTACTTA.

This clonotype occurred a few times. The chain links TRBV11-2 to TRBJ1-2, with D maybe TRBD1 (5 bases). Germline CDR1 SGHAT, CDR2 FQNNGV. The CDR3 contains 13 residues. The V and J ends lost 5 bases and 0 bases respectively, with 7 bases between them. CDR3 in DNA: TGTGCCAGCAGCCCCAGGGCTAACTATGGCTACACCTTC. Encoded protein: CASSPRANYGYTF.

The sample holds many counts of this clonotype. V is TRBV12-3 or TRBV12-4 and J is TRBJ2-3; no reliable D call. There are 12 residues in the CDR3. Deletions cut 6 bases from V and 5 bases from J, with 9 bases between. DNA for the CDR3: TGTGCCAGCAGGTCTAACAGAGATACGCAGTATTTT. Translating it yields CASRSNRDTQYF.

This clonotype was detected many times. The DNA of the CDR3 is TGCGCCAGCAGCGGAGGGACTAGCGGGAGACTGGCCGGGGAGCTGTTTTTT. Protein: CASSGGTSGRLAGELFF. The chain has TRBV5-1 and TRBJ2-2; 14 bases are a match to TRBD2. Trimming cost V 4 bases and J 6 bases; bases outside gene matches: 8. The length of the CDR3 is 17 residues. Germline V lookup: CDR1 SGHRS, CDR2 YFSETQ.

This clonotype appeared many times. The chain joins TRBV5-1 to TRBJ1-6; D not certain. The ends were cut back, 0 bases at V and 8 bases at J, with 12 bases in the middle. The CDR3 covers 15 residues. Germline V gives CDR1 SGHRS, CDR2 YFSETQ. This chain's CDR3 is CASSLGDGLDSPLHF. The CDR3 DNA reads as TGCGCCAGCAGCTTGGGTGACGGGTTAGATTCACCCCTCCACTTT.

This clonotype has a handful of counts. The chain combines TRBV5-6 with TRBJ2-5, with D maybe TRBD1 (5 bases). The CDR3 is 16 amino acids. Germline-derived CDR1 and CDR2 are SGHDT and YYEEEE. Trimming shortened V by 0 bases and J by 1 base, and 13 bases separated the two germline ends. CDR3: CASSLVPTQVQETQYF. In DNA form, the CDR3 reads TGTGCCAGCAGCTTGGTCCCCACACAGGTCCAAGAGACCCAGTACTTC.

In this sample, this clonotype turned up many times. This chain uses TRBV5-1 with TRBJ2-5, with 7 nucleotides matching TRBD1. V was pared by 4 bases and J by 4 bases, with 7 bases of the junction left unmatched. The CDR3 loop spans 14 amino acids. Germline V lookup: CDR1 SGHRS, CDR2 YFSETQ. Here the CDR3 reads CASSPRQGGETQYF. The CDR3 nucleotides read TGCGCCAGCAGCCCCCGACAGGGTGGAGAGACCCAGTACTTC.

This clonotype has just a few counts. The chain carries TRBV25-1 and TRBJ2-7; TRBD2 aligns across 7 bases. Germline V CDR1 and CDR2: MGHDK, SYGVNS. V was pared by 1 base and J by 5 bases, with 8 bases of the junction left unmatched. The CDR3 contains 15 residues. The chain's CDR3 is CASSELGGSGHEQYF. The CDR3, as DNA: TGTGCCAGCAGTGAATTAGGCGGGAGTGGCCACGAGCAGTACTTC.

The table lists this clonotype with many counts. The V and J genes are TRBV5-1 and TRBJ2-2, with 9 bases lining up with TRBD1. The CDR3 has 17 amino acids. Germline V gene lookup returns CDR1 SGHRS and CDR2 YFSETQ. Trimming at V came to 4 bases and at J to 0 bases, leaving 7 bases not matched to a gene. CDR3 in DNA: TGCGCCAGCAGCCATCACAGGGGGCGCCCGAACACCGGGGAGCTGTTTTTT. Amino acid sequence: CASSHHRGRPNTGELFF.

V gene TRBV21-1 combines with J gene TRBJ1-4; the table's D call, TRBD1, has no DNA check behind it. TRBV21-1 is flagged as a pseudogene. The CDR3 extends over 19 amino acids. CDR3 in DNA: TGTGCCAGCAGCAATTGTCGGACAGGGGGCGCGGGAACTAATGAAAAACTGTTTTTT. This gives the protein CASSNCRTGGAGTNEKLFF.

This clonotype has ten or more counts. CDR3 in DNA: TGTGCCAGCAGCTTAGGACAGGGGGTTGTCACAGATACGCAGTATTTT. Its translation: CASSLGQGVVTDTQYF. The gene calls are TRBV7-2 and TRBJ2-3, with 9 bases fitting TRBD1. This CDR3 has 16 amino acids. CDR1 is SGHTA, CDR2 FQGNSA, per germline. The J segment lost 2 bases and the V segment lost 1 base, leaving 4 bases of the junction unmatched.

This rearrangement joins TRBV4-1 to TRBJ2-1; TRBD2 might be the D (6 bases). Per the germline V gene, CDR1 is MGHRA and CDR2 is YSYEKL. Trimming pared 1 base from V and 0 bases from J, leaving 13 bases between. This CDR3 comprises 17 residues. The CDR3 coding sequence is TGCGCCAGCAGCCAAGGGTTAGCGGCCAGCTCCTACAATGAGCAGTTCTTC. Its translation: CASSQGLAASSYNEQFF.

This clonotype was counted a few times. The chain joins TRBV20-1 to TRBJ2-7; D may be TRBD2 (5 bases). Germline CDR1 is DFQATT and CDR2 is SNEGSKA (reference sequence). Trimming pared 6 bases from V and 3 bases from J, leaving 12 bases between. The CDR3 has 12 residues. The CDR3 DNA sequence: TGCAGTGCCCATCTAGCTTACTACGAGCAGTACTTC. Protein sequence: CSAHLAYYEQYF.

This clonotype has a handful of counts. The rearrangement links TRBV5-7 to TRBJ2-6, with D tentatively TRBD2 (5 bases). Being an ORF, TRBV5-7 has a function that is uncertain. The CDR3 has 18 residues. Trimming pared 1 base from V and 0 bases from J, leaving 14 bases between. The CDR3 sequence is CASSLKGRDASGANVLTF. The DNA of the CDR3 is TGTGCCAGCAGCTTGAAAGGCCGGGATGCCTCTGGGGCCAACGTCCTGACTTTC.

This clonotype was counted between two and nine times. This rearrangement joins TRBV18 to TRBJ2-7; 12 positions match TRBD1. CDR1 and CDR2 from the germline V gene are KGHSH and LQKENI. There are 15 residues in the CDR3. With 5 bases clipped from V and 4 bases from J, the junction kept 6 bases outside the gene matches. In nucleotides, the CDR3 is TGTGCCAGCTCAACCGGGACAGGGGGCATATACGAGCAGTACTTC. This codes for CASSTGTGGIYEQYF.

A few counts support this clonotype. The chain has TRBV7-3 and TRBJ2-3; D is possibly TRBD1 (7 bases). Germline CDR1 SGHTA, CDR2 FQGTGA. The CDR3 has 18 residues. V shed 1 base and J shed 2 bases, with 19 bases lying between them. CDR3 DNA: TGTGCCAGCAGCTTAAGGAGGGGGCTAGTTTTAGACACAGATACGCAGTATTTT. Translated: CASSLRRGLVLDTDTQYF.

This clonotype was observed many times. The genes are TRBV20-1 and TRBJ2-2; D might be TRBD1 or TRBD2, each matching 7 bases. CDR1 is DFQATT and CDR2 is SNEGSKA in the germline V gene (reference sequence). The length of the CDR3 is 16 residues. V was trimmed by 2 bases and J by 4 bases, leaving 17 bases between them. CDR3 nucleotides: TGCAGTGCTAGAATGGTGGGAGGGGGCACCACCGGGGAGCTGTTTTTT. Amino acids: CSARMVGGGTTGELFF.

This clonotype was seen a few times. The chain recombines TRBV25-1 with TRBJ2-5; 8 positions match TRBD1. J lost 5 bases, V lost 3 bases, and 8 bases had no gene match. The CDR3 covers 15 residues. Germline V gene lookup returns CDR1 MGHDK and CDR2 SYGVNS. CDR3 amino acids: CASSDTGTGEETQYF. The CDR3 DNA reads as TGTGCCAGCAGTGATACAGGGACAGGAGAGGAGACCCAGTACTTC.

This clonotype was counted ten times or more. The CDR3 nucleotides are TGCAGCGTTGAAGGGGGCAAAGAGACCCAGTACTTC. Translating it yields CSVEGGKETQYF. The V and J genes are TRBV29-1 and TRBJ2-5; tentatively, D is TRBD1 (5 bases). V dropped 1 base and J dropped 3 bases, with 6 bases sitting between them. From germline, CDR1 is SQVTM and CDR2 ANQGSEA. The CDR3 length is 12 residues.

This clonotype was seen ten or more times. V gene TRBV3-1 combines with J gene TRBJ1-4, with 7 bases fitting TRBD1. Looked up from germline, CDR1 is LGHDT and CDR2 is YNNKEL (reference sequence). After removal of 3 bases from V and 5 bases from J, the junction contained 9 bases not matched to a gene. This CDR3 has 16 residues. CDR3 DNA sequence: TGTGCCAGCAGCCAGGCAGGGGGGCGACAGAATGAAAAACTGTTTTTT. Protein product: CASSQAGGRQNEKLFF.

There are many counts of this clonotype. This chain links TRBV5-1 with TRBJ2-5; 9 bases match TRBD1. J gave up 2 bases and V 3 bases, and 2 bases lay outside the gene matches. The length of the CDR3 is 14 residues. Germline CDR1 and CDR2: SGHRS and YFSETQ. The chain's CDR3 is CASSWGTGQETQYF. CDR3 in DNA: TGCGCCAGCAGCTGGGGGACAGGGCAAGAGACCCAGTACTTC.

This clonotype was detected many times. The chain joins TRBV5-1 to TRBJ2-1; weak D call: TRBD2 (6 bases). The CDR3 contains 14 residues. Trimming pared 0 bases from V and 7 bases from J, leaving 11 bases between. From germline, CDR1 is SGHRS and CDR2 YFSETQ. CDR3: CASSLDLATNEQFF. DNA for the CDR3: TGCGCCAGCAGCTTGGACCTAGCGACGAATGAGCAGTTCTTC.

This clonotype occurred many times. The chain combines TRBV6-5 with TRBJ2-2; 8 bases match TRBD2. Losses at the gene ends were 2 bases for V and 6 bases for J; bases not matched to a gene: 8. CDR1 MNHEY and CDR2 SVGAGI come from the germline V gene. This CDR3 region has 16 residues. The CDR3 protein is CASSYPGLVGSGELFF. The CDR3 coding sequence is TGTGCCAGCAGTTACCCGGGACTAGTGGGTTCCGGGGAGCTGTTTTTT.

The chain carries TRBV10-3 and TRBJ2-3; perhaps TRBD2 as D (6 bases). CDR1 and CDR2 (germline): ENHRY, SYGVKD. This CDR3 comprises 14 residues. The V gene lost 8 bases and the J gene lost 3 bases, with 15 bases spanning the gap. CDR3 DNA sequence: TGTGCCATCGGGGGTGGGACTGGTACAGATACGCAGTATTTT. Translating gives CAIGGGTGTDTQYF.

CDR3 DNA sequence: TGCGCCAGCAGAACGACCGATAATACCTACGAGCAGTACTTC. Encoded protein: CASRTTDNTYEQYF. The genes are TRBV10-2 and TRBJ2-7; no firm D call. The V and J ends lost 6 bases and 2 bases respectively, with 14 bases between them. Per germline, CDR1 WSHSY and CDR2 SAAADI. The CDR3 covers 14 residues.

V and J are TRBV12-3 or TRBV12-4 and TRBJ2-5, with D possibly matching TRBD1 (6 bases). V dropped 0 bases and J dropped 9 bases, with 17 bases sitting between them. This CDR3 spans 15 amino acids. CDR3 nucleotide sequence: TGTGCCAGCAGTTTAGCGCTTCAGGGGTACAGGGCCCAGTACTTC. Its translation is CASSLALQGYRAQYF.

This clonotype was detected ten times or more. The J gene is TRBJ2-3, the V gene TRBV5-1; the match to TRBD2 covers 15 bases. The CDR3 covers 19 residues. Germline CDR1 and CDR2: SGHRS and YFSETQ. Unmatched junction bases numbered 11, after V lost 4 bases and J lost 2 bases. The CDR3 coding sequence is TGCGCCAGCAGCCCGGGACTAGCGGGAGGCCACCCCTCCACAGATACGCAGTATTTT. It specifies CASSPGLAGGHPSTDTQYF. The complete variable domain, with remaining parts taken from reference TRBV5-1 and TRBJ2-3, reads KAGVTQTPRYLIKTRGQQVTLSCSPISGHRSVSWYQQTPGQGLQFLFEYFSETQRNKGNFPGRFSGRQFSNSRSEMNVSTLELGDSALYLCASSPGLAGGHPSTDTQYFGPGTRLTVL.

This clonotype was recorded many times. The chain is built from TRBV6-2 or TRBV6-3 and TRBJ2-6, with D maybe TRBD1 (5 bases). Germline V lookup: CDR1 MNHEY, CDR2 SVGEGT. The V end lost 6 bases, the J end lost 1 base, and 13 bases lay between the germline ends. This CDR3 region has 16 residues. The CDR3, as DNA: TGTGCCAGCAGCTCTGCAGGGTTTTCTGGGGCCAACGTCCTGACTTTC. It specifies CASSSAGFSGANVLTF.